These T cell receptor beta chains were read from a single sample in a study of early T cells in non-severe SARS-CoV-2 infection. TCRdb redid the calling of the 5' RACE reads with MiXCR, one entry per CDR3 protein. Found here are about 66,000 distinct CDR3 sequences, 9.1% of them singletons; the top ten hold approximately 3%. Sequencing was carried out using whole blood. These TCRs come from an adult who was a healthcare worker with PCR-confirmed SARS-CoV-2 infection or an uninfected control (not recorded which). The CDR3 runs from the conserved cysteine through the conserved F or W. The order of the fields is J gene, V gene, CDR3 protein.

j_call: TRBJ2-5
v_call: TRBV2
cdr3_aa: CASFPHAGFEETQYF

j_call: TRBJ2-7
v_call: TRBV18
cdr3_aa: CASSPPRVYEQYF

j_call: TRBJ2-7
v_call: TRBV11-3
cdr3_aa: CASSLAGQDYEQYF

j_call: TRBJ1-4
v_call: TRBV6-1
cdr3_aa: CASRPRGDATNEKLFF

j_call: TRBJ2-1
v_call: TRBV7-6
cdr3_aa: CASSGVTSGKPWSSYNEQFF

j_call: TRBJ2-2
v_call: TRBV6-6
cdr3_aa: CASGGLAGGNTGELFF

j_call: TRBJ2-7
v_call: TRBV2
cdr3_aa: CASSEASHEQYF

j_call: TRBJ1-5
v_call: TRBV7-9
cdr3_aa: CASSPGTVRGGTQHF

j_call: TRBJ2-5
v_call: TRBV9
cdr3_aa: CASSVVGSGPQETQYF

j_call: TRBJ2-7
v_call: TRBV18
cdr3_aa: CASSPLGNQYEQYF

j_call: TRBJ2-1
v_call: TRBV12-3/TRBV12-4
cdr3_aa: CASTYGDSRYNEQFF

j_call: TRBJ1-2
v_call: TRBV11-2
cdr3_aa: CASSYAFRPGYTF

j_call: TRBJ2-7
v_call: TRBV20-1
cdr3_aa: CSASDGGLAGSSGEQYF

j_call: TRBJ2-1
v_call: TRBV18
cdr3_aa: CASSAPRGQKIYNEQFF

j_call: TRBJ2-1
v_call: TRBV10-3
cdr3_aa: CAISGMGSSYNEQFF

j_call: TRBJ2-2
v_call: TRBV6-6
cdr3_aa: CATSRQGEAGELFF

j_call: TRBJ2-3
v_call: TRBV7-2
cdr3_aa: CASSLDRGSDTQYF

j_call: TRBJ2-5
v_call: TRBV20-1
cdr3_aa: CSARAGGLETQYF

j_call: TRBJ2-5
v_call: TRBV11-3
cdr3_aa: CASSRSSLETQYF

j_call: TRBJ2-4
v_call: TRBV7-9
cdr3_aa: CASTDPRLAGKPLAKNIQYF

j_call: TRBJ2-3
v_call: TRBV18
cdr3_aa: CASSPLQTGSKDTQYF

j_call: TRBJ2-7
v_call: TRBV9
cdr3_aa: CASSVNSAGYEQYF

j_call: TRBJ2-1
v_call: TRBV29-1
cdr3_aa: CSVEGSTGLSYNEQFF

j_call: TRBJ2-2
v_call: TRBV20-1
cdr3_aa: CSASIQDLTNTGELFF

j_call: TRBJ2-6
v_call: TRBV21-1
cdr3_aa: CASSITNWGSWANVLTF

j_call: TRBJ2-5
v_call: TRBV20-1
cdr3_aa: CSARESGQGLETQYF

j_call: TRBJ2-3
v_call: TRBV2
cdr3_aa: CASSKSTGGQDTQYF

j_call: TRBJ2-6
v_call: TRBV2
cdr3_aa: CASRRAPEVVGANVLTF

j_call: TRBJ2-5
v_call: TRBV12-3/TRBV12-4
cdr3_aa: CASSLETGGWKTQYF

j_call: TRBJ2-1
v_call: TRBV12-3/TRBV12-4
cdr3_aa: CASSLGQGSGEQFF